Here is one T cell receptor beta chain with its context. These data are taken from a study of regulatory T cells in long-lasting Graves disease. Arm-PCR with iRepertoire HTBI primers amplified the CDR3 regions for these TCR beta libraries. TCRdb reprocessed the multiplex PCR reads via MiXCR and lists one record per CDR3 protein. The table lists 550,000 to 650,000 distinct CDR3 sequences, about 15% of them singletons. The time point here: newly diagnosed GD, antithyroid drugs for less than 3 months. RNA isolated from PBMCs was used to make the TCR library. From an endocrinology department in Xi'an, China, came the patients. Germline CDR1 SGHDT, CDR2 YYEEEE. The CDR3 covers 16 residues. V was cut by 1 base and J by 0 bases, with 13 bases left in between. In addition, the sample was reused for a study of T cells in Graves' hyperthyroidism and ophthalmopathy. That work adds: The diagnoses drew upon clinical symptoms, serum thyroxine and TRAb, thyroid ultrasound and orbital computed tomography. The HTBI set primed first-round TCR CDR3 RT-PCR. A model of 13 V-J features distinguished ophthalmopathy from stable hyperthyroidism.

The sequences come from peripheral blood mononuclear cells (PBMCs), collected at new diagnosis, from a patient treated with antithyroid drugs. This chain joins TRBV5-6 and TRBJ1-2; D not certain. The source of this sequence is a man between 18 and 29 years old with Graves disease. The DNA of the CDR3 is TGTGCCAGCAGCTTGTATAGACTGCTTGCTAACTATGGCTACACCTTC. This codes for CASSLYRLLANYGYTF.